This TCR beta chain is drawn from a study of early T cells in non-severe SARS-CoV-2 infection. The CDR3 runs to 16 residues. CDR1 is MDHEN and CDR2 is SYDVKM in the germline V gene. Deletions cut 7 bases from V and 0 bases from J, with 19 bases between. This clonotype was seen a handful of times. From the 5' RACE reads, TCRdb called clonotypes with MiXCR, one entry per CDR3 protein. The repertoire consists of around 70,000 distinct CDR3 sequences, with approximately 9.2% occurring once and the leading ten covering more than 2.5%. This receptor was taken from an adult who was a healthcare worker with PCR-confirmed SARS-CoV-2 infection or an uninfected control (not recorded which). This chain uses TRBV28 with TRBJ2-7; possibly TRBD1 or TRBD2 for D (6 bases each). The material sequenced was whole blood. CDR3 sequence reads: CASTSDGGQSSYEQYF. As DNA, the CDR3 is TGTGCCAGCACCTCCGATGGGGGGCAGAGCTCCTACGAGCAGTACTTC.